Listed below are T cell receptor beta chains from one sample, sequenced in a study of blood T cell repertoires in COVID-19. Libraries were prepared by immunoSEQ multiplex PCR; TCRdb keeps only in-frame clonotypes and omits some of them. The table has about 98,000 clones, around 75% seen once. Sequencing input: peripheral blood. The receptors shown here come from a man in his sixties or seventies with acute or convalescent COVID-19. CDR3s include the opening cysteine and the closing phenylalanine or tryptophan. The D gene is left open where the match is weak. The listing skips clone size in some rows; elsewhere it reads once, few, many or a size class.

v_call	j_call	clone_size	cdr3_length	d_call	cdr3_nt	cdr3_aa
TRBV2	TRBJ2-2	-	18	TRBD2	TGTGCCAGCAGCCCCGGGACTAGCGGGAGCCGAAACACCGGGGAGCTGTTTTTT	CASSPGTSGSRNTGELFF
TRBV27	TRBJ2-1	-	15	TRBD2	TGTGCCAGCAGTCCCCGGACTAGCGGGAGGGATAGGCAGTTCTTC	CASSPRTSGRDRQFF
TRBV28	TRBJ1-2	once	13	TRBD1	TGTGCCAGCAGATCGGGACAGGCCTATGGCTACACCTTC	CASRSGQAYGYTF
TRBV4-1	TRBJ2-2	-	13	-	TGCGCCAGCAGCTTTCTGCGCACCGGGGAGCTGTTTTTT	CASSFLRTGELFF
TRBV25-1	TRBJ2-2	few	14	-	TGTGCCAGCAGTGAGTCAGCGAACACCGGGGAGCTGTTTTTT	CASSESANTGELFF
TRBV24-1	TRBJ1-3	-	16	TRBD1	TGTGCCACCAGTGGTCAGACAGGGCTCTCTGGAAACACCATATATTTT	CATSGQTGLSGNTIYF
TRBV27	TRBJ1-2	few	13	-	TGTGCCAGCCCTTGGCCGACTAACTATGGCTACACCTTC	CASPWPTNYGYTF
TRBV25-1	TRBJ2-7	-	12	-	TGTGCCAGCGGTTCTAGACTCTACGAGCAGTACTTC	CASGSRLYEQYF
TRBV24-1	TRBJ2-5	once	15	TRBD1	TGTGCCACCAGTGCGCCCGACAGGGGAAAAGAGACCCAGTACTTC	CATSAPDRGKETQYF
TRBV25-1	TRBJ1-4	few	14	TRBD1	TGTGCCAGCAGAAGCGGACAGGGAAAAGAAAAACTGTTTTTT	CASRSGQGKEKLFF
TRBV5-6	TRBJ1-1	-	15	-	TGTGCCAGCAGCTCCTATGGGCTCAGGAACACTGAAGCTTTCTTT	CASSSYGLRNTEAFF
TRBV5-4	TRBJ2-3	-	15	TRBD1	TGTGCCAGCAGCCCAGGGGGACAGGGCACAGATACGCAGTATTTT	CASSPGGQGTDTQYF
TRBV15	TRBJ2-3	-	15	-	TGTGCCACCAGCAGAGAGAGGGGGTGGACAGATACGCAGTATTTT	CATSRERGWTDTQYF
TRBV13	TRBJ2-7	-	13	TRBD2	TGTGCCAGCAGCTTCGGGAGGGCTAACGAGCAGTACTTC	CASSFGRANEQYF
TRBV28	TRBJ1-4	once	14	-	TGTGCCAGCAGTTCGGGGGACCAGAATGAAAAACTGTTTTTT	CASSSGDQNEKLFF
TRBV6-5	TRBJ2-1	-	14	-	TGTGCCAGCCGAGAGGGCCCCTTGGTGGATGAGCAGTTCTTC	CASREGPLVDEQFF
TRBV19	TRBJ2-7	-	15	TRBD2	TGTGCCAGTAGTATGTTTAGCGGGACGGCGGGCGAGCAGTACTTC	CASSMFSGTAGEQYF
TRBV27	TRBJ2-7	-	14	-	TGTGCCAGCAGTAATAGGGGCTACTATCGGGAGCAGTACTTC	CASSNRGYYREQYF